What follows are 6 T cell receptor beta chains derived from one specimen sequenced in a study of cytomegalovirus exposure and HLA in healthy donors. In the PCR, 60 Vbeta and 13 Jbeta primers were used. Produced via immunoSEQ multiplex PCR; TCRdb's table is partial and in-frame only. The sample shows some 85,000 clones, around 85% of them seen only once. The sample consisted of PBMCs. These receptors were collected from a man aged 18-30 years in good health and CMV-seronegative.

The genes are TRBV14 and TRBJ2-7, with a tentative D call TRBD2 (7 bases). Germline CDR1 and CDR2: SGHDN and FVKESK. Deletions cut 1 base from V and 9 bases from J, with 19 bases between. This CDR3 is 15 amino acids long. This CDR3 is CASSQVGGGPLRQYF. Written as DNA, the CDR3 is TGTGCCAGCAGCCAAGTCGGCGGGGGCCCTTTGAGGCAGTACTTC.

This chain connects TRBV11-3 to TRBJ1-1; perhaps TRBD1 as D (6 bases). With 2 bases removed from V and 0 bases from J, the gap between germline ends came to 7 bases. Germline CDR1 SGHNT, CDR2 YENEEA. The CDR3 covers 14 residues. CDR3 in DNA: TGTGCCAGCAGCTTAAGGGGGATGAACACTGAAGCTTTCTTT. Residues: CASSLRGMNTEAFF.

V and J are TRBV4-1 and TRBJ2-3, with a possible D match to TRBD1 (6 bases). The CDR3 loop spans 16 amino acids. CDR1 is MGHRA and CDR2 is YSYEKL in the germline V gene. V lost 1 base to trimming and J lost 0 bases, with 11 bases between them. The CDR3 loop is CASSQAPGQSTDTQYF. The DNA of the CDR3 is TGCGCCAGCAGCCAAGCCCCGGGACAAAGCACAGATACGCAGTATTTT.

This clone was seen only a few times. The chain has TRBV5-6 and TRBJ2-7; 15 nucleotides line up with TRBD2. The CDR3 spans 16 residues. The V gene end was trimmed by 4 bases and the J gene end by 3 bases; junction bases not matched to a gene: 5. Germline CDR1 SGHDT, CDR2 YYEEEE. CDR3 region: CASSPGLAGGFYEQYF. The DNA of the CDR3 is TGTGCCAGCAGCCCCGGACTAGCGGGGGGGTTCTACGAGCAGTACTTC.

This clone was seen more than once but under ten times. V gene TRBV25-1 combines with J gene TRBJ2-3; D remains ambiguous. Germline CDR1 is MGHDK and CDR2 is SYGVNS. V lost 2 bases and J lost 6, with 18 bases in between. The CDR3 length is 16 residues. The CDR3 DNA sequence: TGTGCCAGCAGTGAAACGGTTTCTTCGGCTAGGGATACGCAGTATTTT. Its translation is CASSETVSSARDTQYF.

The J gene is TRBJ2-5, the V gene TRBV10-3, with TRBD2 matching over 9 bases. The V gene's germline CDR1 is ENHRY and CDR2 SYGVKD. The CDR3 runs 15 residues. With 0 bases clipped from V and 3 bases from J, the junction kept 2 bases outside the gene matches. The CDR3 nucleotides read TGTGCCATCAGTGAGTCCTCTAGCGGGAAAGAGACCCAGTACTTC. This translates into CAISESSSGKETQYF.